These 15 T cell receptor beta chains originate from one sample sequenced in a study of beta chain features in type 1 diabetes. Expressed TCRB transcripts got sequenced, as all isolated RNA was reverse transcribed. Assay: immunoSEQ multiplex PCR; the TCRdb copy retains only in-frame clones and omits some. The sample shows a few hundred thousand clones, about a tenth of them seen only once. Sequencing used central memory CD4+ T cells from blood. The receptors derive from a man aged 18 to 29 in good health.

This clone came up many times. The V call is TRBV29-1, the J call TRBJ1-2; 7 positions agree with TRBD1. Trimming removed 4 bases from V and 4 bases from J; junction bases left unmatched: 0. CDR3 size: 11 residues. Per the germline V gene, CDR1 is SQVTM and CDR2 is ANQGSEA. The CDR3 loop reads CSVAGGYGYTF. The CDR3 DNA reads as TGCAGCGTTGCAGGGGGCTATGGCTACACCTTC.

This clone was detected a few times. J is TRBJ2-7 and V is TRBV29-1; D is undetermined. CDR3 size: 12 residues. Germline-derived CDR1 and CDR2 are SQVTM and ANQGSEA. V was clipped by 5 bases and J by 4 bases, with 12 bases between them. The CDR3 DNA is TGCAGCGTTCTTCGCCGCGGTTACGAGCAGTACTTC. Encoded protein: CSVLRRGYEQYF.

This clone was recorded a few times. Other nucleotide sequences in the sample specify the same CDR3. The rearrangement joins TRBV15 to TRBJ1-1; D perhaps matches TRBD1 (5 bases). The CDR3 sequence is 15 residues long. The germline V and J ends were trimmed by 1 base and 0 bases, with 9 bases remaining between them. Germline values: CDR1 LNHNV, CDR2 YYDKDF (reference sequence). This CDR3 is CATSRGGVLNTEAFF. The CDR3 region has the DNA TGTGCCACCAGCAGAGGAGGGGTGTTGAACACTGAAGCTTTCTTT.

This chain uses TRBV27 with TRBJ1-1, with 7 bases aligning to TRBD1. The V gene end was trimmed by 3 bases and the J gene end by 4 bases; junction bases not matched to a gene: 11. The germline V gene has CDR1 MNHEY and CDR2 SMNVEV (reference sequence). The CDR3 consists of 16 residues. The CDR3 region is CASSLLEQGGGTEAFF. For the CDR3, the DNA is TGTGCCAGCAGTTTGCTCGAGCAGGGGGGCGGCACTGAAGCTTTCTTT.

CDR3 amino acids: CASSPWVAGPYEQYF. For the CDR3, the DNA is TGTGCCAGCAGCCCCTGGGTAGCGGGGCCCTACGAGCAGTACTTC. The chain is built from TRBV7-2 and TRBJ2-5, with 8 bases identical to TRBD2. The J call is doubtful: the DNA matches TRBJ2-7 better. This CDR3 comprises 15 residues. The germline CDR1 and CDR2 sequences are SGHTA and FQGNSA.

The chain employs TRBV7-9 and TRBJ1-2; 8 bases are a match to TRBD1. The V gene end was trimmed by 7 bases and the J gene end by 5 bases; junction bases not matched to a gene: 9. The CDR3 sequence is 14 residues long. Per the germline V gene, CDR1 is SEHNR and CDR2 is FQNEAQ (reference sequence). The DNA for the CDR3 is TGTGCCAGCACCACGACAGGGGTAGAGTATGGCTACACCTTC. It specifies CASTTTGVEYGYTF.

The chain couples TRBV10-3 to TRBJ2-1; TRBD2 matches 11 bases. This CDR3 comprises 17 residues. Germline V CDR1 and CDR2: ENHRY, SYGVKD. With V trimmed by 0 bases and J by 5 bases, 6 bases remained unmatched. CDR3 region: CAISESRGLAEHNEQFF. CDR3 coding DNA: TGTGCCATCAGTGAGTCCAGGGGACTAGCGGAACACAATGAGCAGTTCTTC.

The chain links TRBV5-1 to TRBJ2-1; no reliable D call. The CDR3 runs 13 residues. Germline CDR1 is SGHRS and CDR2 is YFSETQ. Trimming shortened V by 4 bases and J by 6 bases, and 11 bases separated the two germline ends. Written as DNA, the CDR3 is TGCGCCAGCAGCCGTGTCCAAGGCAATGAGCAGTTCTTC. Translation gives CASSRVQGNEQFF. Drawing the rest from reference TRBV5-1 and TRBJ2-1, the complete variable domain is KAGVTQTPRYLIKTRGQQVTLSCSPISGHRSVSWYQQTPGQGLQFLFEYFSETQRNKGNFPGRFSGRQFSNSRSEMNVSTLELGDSALYLCASSRVQGNEQFFGPGTRLTVL.

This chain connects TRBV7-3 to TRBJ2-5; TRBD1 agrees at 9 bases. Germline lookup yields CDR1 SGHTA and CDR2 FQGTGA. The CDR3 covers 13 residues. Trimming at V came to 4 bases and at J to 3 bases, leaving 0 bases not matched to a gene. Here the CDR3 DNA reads TGTGCCAGCAGCTGGGACAGGGAAGAGACCCAGTACTTC. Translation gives CASSWDREETQYF.

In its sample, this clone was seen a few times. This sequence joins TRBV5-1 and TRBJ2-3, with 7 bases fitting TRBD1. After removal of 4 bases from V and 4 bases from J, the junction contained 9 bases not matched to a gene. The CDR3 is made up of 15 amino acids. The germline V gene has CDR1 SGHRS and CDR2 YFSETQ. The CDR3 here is CASSIQGFGADTQYF. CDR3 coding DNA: TGCGCCAGCAGCATACAGGGGTTTGGAGCAGATACGCAGTATTTT.

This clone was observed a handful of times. DNA for the CDR3: TGTGCCATCAGTGAGACAGCTTCCAACTATGGCTACACCTTC. Its translation: CAISETASNYGYTF. The chain employs TRBV10-3 and TRBJ1-2, with no clear D. Germline V gives CDR1 ENHRY, CDR2 SYGVKD. The CDR3 has 14 residues. The V gene lost 2 bases and the J gene lost 2 bases, with 9 bases spanning the gap.

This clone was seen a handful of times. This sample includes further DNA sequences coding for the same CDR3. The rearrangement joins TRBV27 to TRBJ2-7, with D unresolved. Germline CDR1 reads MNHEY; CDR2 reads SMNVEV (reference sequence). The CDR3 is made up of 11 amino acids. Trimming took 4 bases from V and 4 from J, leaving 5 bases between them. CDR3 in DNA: TGTGCCAGCAGTTCCCCATACGAGCAGTACTTC. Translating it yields CASSSPYEQYF.

The CDR3 sequence: CASLRDRSYEQYF. The CDR3 nucleotides read TGTGCCAGCTTACGGGACAGGTCCTACGAGCAGTACTTC. V usage is TRBV18 and J usage is TRBJ2-7; 8 positions agree with TRBD1. V lost 7 bases, J lost 1 base, and 3 bases stayed unmatched. The germline gives CDR1 KGHSH, CDR2 LQKENI. CDR3 length equals 13 residues.

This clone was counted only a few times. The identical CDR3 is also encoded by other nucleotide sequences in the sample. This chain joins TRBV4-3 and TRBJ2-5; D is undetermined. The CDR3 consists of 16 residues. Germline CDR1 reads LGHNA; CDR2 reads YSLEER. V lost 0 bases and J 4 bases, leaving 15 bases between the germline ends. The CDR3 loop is CASSQEGGRWTETQYF. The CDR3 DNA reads TGCGCCAGCAGCCAAGAAGGTGGACGGTGGACAGAGACCCAGTACTTC.

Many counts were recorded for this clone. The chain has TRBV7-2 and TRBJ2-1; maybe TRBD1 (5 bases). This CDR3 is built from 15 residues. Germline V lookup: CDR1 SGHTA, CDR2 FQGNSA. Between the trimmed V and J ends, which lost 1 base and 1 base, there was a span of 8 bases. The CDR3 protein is CASSLVTGSYNEQFF. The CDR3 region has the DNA TGTGCCAGCAGCTTAGTAACAGGATCCTACAATGAGCAGTTCTTC.